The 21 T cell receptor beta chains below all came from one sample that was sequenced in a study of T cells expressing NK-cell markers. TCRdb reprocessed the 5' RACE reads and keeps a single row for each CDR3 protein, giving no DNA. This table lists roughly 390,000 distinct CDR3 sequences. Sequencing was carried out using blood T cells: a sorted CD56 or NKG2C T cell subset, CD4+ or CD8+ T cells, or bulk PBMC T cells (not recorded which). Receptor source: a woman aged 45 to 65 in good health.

This chain's CDR3 is CASSSGTGTDMGNQPQHF. The chain combines TRBV12-3 or TRBV12-4 with TRBJ1-5; the TRBD1 assignment by TCRdb is unverifiable without DNA. This CDR3 is built from 18 residues.

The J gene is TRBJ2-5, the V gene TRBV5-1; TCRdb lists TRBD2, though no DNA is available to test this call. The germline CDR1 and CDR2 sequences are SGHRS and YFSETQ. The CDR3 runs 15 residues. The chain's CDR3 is CASSLTSGPQETQYF.

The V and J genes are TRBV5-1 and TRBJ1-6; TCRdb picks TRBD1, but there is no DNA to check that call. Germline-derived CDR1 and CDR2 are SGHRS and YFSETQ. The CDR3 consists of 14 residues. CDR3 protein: CASSLQGVNSPLHF.

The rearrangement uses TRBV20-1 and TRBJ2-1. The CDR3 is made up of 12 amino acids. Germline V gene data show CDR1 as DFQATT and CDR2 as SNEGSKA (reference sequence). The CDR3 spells CSATGVGDEQFF.

This chain's CDR3 is CASASLAGGETQYF. This chain links TRBV9 with TRBJ2-5; as DNA is missing, the TRBD2 call by TCRdb cannot be tested. Germline values: CDR1 SGDLS, CDR2 YYNGEE. This CDR3 has 14 amino acids.

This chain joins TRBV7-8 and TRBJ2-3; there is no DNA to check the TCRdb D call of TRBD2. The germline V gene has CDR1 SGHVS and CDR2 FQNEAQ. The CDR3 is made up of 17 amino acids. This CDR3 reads CASSLAQRGGGTDTQYF. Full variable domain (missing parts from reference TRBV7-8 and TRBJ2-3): GAGVSQSPRYKVAKRGQDVALRCDPISGHVSLFWYQQALGQGPEFLTYFQNEAQLDKSGLPSDRFFAERPEGSVSTLKIQRTQQEDSAVYLCASSLAQRGGGTDTQYFGPGTRLTVL.

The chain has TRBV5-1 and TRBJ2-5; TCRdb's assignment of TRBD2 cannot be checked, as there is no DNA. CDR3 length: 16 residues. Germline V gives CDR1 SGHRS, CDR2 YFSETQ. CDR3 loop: CASSLAGRGREETQYF.

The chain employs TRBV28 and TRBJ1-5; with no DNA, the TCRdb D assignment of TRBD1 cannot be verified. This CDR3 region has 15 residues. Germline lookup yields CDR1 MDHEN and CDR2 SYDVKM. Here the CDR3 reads CASSLLGQAGEPQHF. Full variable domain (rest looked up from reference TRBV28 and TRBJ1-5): DVKVTQSSRYLVKRTGEKVFLECVQDMDHENMFWYRQDPGLGLRLIYFSYDVKMKEKGDIPEGYSVSREKKERFSLILESASTNQTSMYLCASSLLGQAGEPQHFGDGTRLSIL.

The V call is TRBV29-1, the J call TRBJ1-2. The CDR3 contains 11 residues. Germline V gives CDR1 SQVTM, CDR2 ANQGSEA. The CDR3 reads CSVEAGRSYTF. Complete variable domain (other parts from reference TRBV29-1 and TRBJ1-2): SAVISQKPSRDICQRGTSLTIQCQVDSQVTMMFWYRQQPGQSLTLIATANQGSEATYESGFVIDKFPISRPNLTFSTLTVSNMSPEDSSIYLCSVEAGRSYTFGSGTRLTVV.

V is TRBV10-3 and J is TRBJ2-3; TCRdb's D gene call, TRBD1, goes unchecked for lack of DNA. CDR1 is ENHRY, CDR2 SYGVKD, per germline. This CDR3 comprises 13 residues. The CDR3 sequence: CAISERDVDTQYF.

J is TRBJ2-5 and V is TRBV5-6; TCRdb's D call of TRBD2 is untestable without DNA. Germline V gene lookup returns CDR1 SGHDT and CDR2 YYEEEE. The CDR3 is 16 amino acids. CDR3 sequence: CASSGLAGVGQETQYF.

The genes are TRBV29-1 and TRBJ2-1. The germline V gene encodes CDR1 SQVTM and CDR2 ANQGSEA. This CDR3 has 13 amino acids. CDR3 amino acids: CSVVAGTYNEQFF.

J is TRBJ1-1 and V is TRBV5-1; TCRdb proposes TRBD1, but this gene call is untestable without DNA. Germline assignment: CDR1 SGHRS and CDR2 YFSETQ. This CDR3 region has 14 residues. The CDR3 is CASSYRGQGTEAFF.

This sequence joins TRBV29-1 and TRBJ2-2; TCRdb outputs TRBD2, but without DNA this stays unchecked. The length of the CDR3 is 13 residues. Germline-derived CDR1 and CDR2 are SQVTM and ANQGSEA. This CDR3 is CSVGESYTGELFF.

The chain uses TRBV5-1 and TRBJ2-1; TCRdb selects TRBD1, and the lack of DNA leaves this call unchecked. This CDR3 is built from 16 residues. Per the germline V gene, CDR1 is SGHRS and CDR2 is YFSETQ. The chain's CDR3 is CASSWGGGQSYNEQFF. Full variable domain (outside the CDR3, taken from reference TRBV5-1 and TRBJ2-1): KAGVTQTPRYLIKTRGQQVTLSCSPISGHRSVSWYQQTPGQGLQFLFEYFSETQRNKGNFPGRFSGRQFSNSRSEMNVSTLELGDSALYLCASSWGGGQSYNEQFFGPGTRLTVL.

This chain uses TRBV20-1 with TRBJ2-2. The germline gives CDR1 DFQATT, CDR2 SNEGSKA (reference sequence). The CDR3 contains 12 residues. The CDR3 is CSATRGAGELFF.

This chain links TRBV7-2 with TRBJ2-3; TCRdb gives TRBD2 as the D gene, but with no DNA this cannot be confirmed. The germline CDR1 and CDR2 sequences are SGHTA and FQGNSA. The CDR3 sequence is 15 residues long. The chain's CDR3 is CASSFIAGGADTQYF.

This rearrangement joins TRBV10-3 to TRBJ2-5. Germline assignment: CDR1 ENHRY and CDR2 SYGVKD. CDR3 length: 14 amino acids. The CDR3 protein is CAIRTDAYQETQYF.

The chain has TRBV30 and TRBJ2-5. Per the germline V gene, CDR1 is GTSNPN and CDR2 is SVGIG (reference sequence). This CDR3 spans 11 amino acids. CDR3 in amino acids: CAWKLSETQYF.

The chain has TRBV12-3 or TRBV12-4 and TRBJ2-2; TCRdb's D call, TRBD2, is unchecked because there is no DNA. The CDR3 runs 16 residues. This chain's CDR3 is CASSPLGGPITGELFF.

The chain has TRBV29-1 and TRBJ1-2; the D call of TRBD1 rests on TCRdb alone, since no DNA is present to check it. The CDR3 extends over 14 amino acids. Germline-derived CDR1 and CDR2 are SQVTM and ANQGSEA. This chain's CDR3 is CSVEPPEPNYGYTF.